This T cell receptor (beta chain) comes out of a study of vaccination and CD4 T cells after COVID-19. This clonotype has only a few counts. The antigen is undetermined. The Oncomine TCR Beta short-read assay sequenced DNA from cultured CD4+ T cells. After culture, CD4+ T cells served as the source for genomic DNA extraction. One entry per CDR3 protein results from TCRdb running MiXCR on the PCR reads. This table holds 9,500 to 14,000 distinct CDR3 sequences, 30% to 45% found once. V lost 4 bases, J lost 8 bases, and 17 bases lay in between. Germline V gene sequence: CDR1 KGHSH, CDR2 LQKENI. The CDR3 contains 14 residues. Stated treatment: roughly 11-day PBMC culture with coronavirus spike peptide pools or control peptides (ViraFEST assay). Before the COVID-19 pandemic (2011-2018), CD4+ T cells were obtained from the unexposed donor. It was SARS-CoV-2 S/N and four cold-coronavirus spikes that probed unexposed-donor CD4+ T cells, cells permitting.

This receptor was taken from a human donor in good health. The source material was CD4+ T cells from blood, cultured in vitro. The J gene is TRBJ1-2, the V gene TRBV18, with D perhaps TRBD1 (6 bases). CDR3 nucleotides: TGTGCCAGCTCACGAACAGGGAGGGTTGGGGGCTACACCTTC. It translates to CASSRTGRVGGYTF.